Following are 15 T cell receptor beta chains from one sample sequenced in a study of blood T cell repertoires in COVID-19. Sequencing was performed with immunoSEQ multiplex PCR; in TCRdb, only in-frame clones are kept and a portion is missing. The repertoire has 210,000 or so clones, around four fifths of them found once; the top ten carry around 7.3%. Sequenced sample: peripheral blood. Receptor source: a woman in her forties or fifties with active or convalescent COVID-19.

The gene calls are TRBV4-1 and TRBJ1-4, with D perhaps matching TRBD1 (5 bases). V gave up 0 bases and J gave up 3 bases, with 26 bases separating them. Germline CDR1 is MGHRA and CDR2 is YSYEKL. The CDR3 sequence is 21 residues long. The CDR3 region has the DNA TGCGCCAGCAGCCAAGAGGGGGGGGAGGGGCGAATACCCCAGCCTAATGAAAAACTGTTTTTT. Its translation is CASSQEGGEGRIPQPNEKLFF.

The chain couples TRBV19 to TRBJ1-5; D possibly corresponds to TRBD1 (6 bases). Between the trimmed V and J ends, which lost 3 bases and 7 bases, there was a span of 13 bases. From germline, CDR1 is LNHDA and CDR2 SQIVND (reference sequence). The CDR3 has 14 residues. DNA of the CDR3: TGTGCCAGTAGTATTACAGGGCTACGGCAGCCCCAGCATTTT. It translates to CASSITGLRQPQHF.

The V and J genes are TRBV4-2 and TRBJ2-1; 9 bases align to TRBD2. The length of the CDR3 is 16 residues. Trimming cost V 1 base and J 5 bases; bases outside gene matches: 6. Per germline, CDR1 LGHNA and CDR2 YNFKEQ. The DNA of the CDR3 is TGTGCCAGCAGCCAAGGCCCGGGACTAGCAAACAATGAGCAGTTCTTC. It encodes CASSQGPGLANNEQFF.

This chain uses TRBV5-1 with TRBJ2-1; 11 bases are a match to TRBD2. V shed 2 bases and J 4 bases; nucleotides not matched to a gene: 2. Germline loops: CDR1 SGHRS, CDR2 YFSETQ. The CDR3 extends over 15 amino acids. This chain's CDR3 is CASSLLAGDYNEQFF. DNA of the CDR3: TGCGCCAGCAGCTTACTAGCGGGGGATTACAATGAGCAGTTCTTC.

J is TRBJ2-1 and V is TRBV29-1, with 9 bases matching TRBD1. V gave up 4 bases and J gave up 1 base; unmatched junction bases: 2. CDR1 and CDR2 (germline): SQVTM, ANQGSEA. The CDR3 sequence is 14 residues long. The CDR3 DNA reads TGCAGCGTTGTAGGGACAGGGTCCTACAATGAGCAGTTCTTC. Residues: CSVVGTGSYNEQFF.

The chain links TRBV28 to TRBJ1-1, with D unresolved. V lost 3 bases and J lost 9, with 14 bases in between. The CDR3 has 13 residues. Germline CDR1 is MDHEN and CDR2 is SYDVKM. CDR3 protein: CASSFGPGFQAFF. Written as DNA, the CDR3 is TGTGCCAGCAGTTTTGGGCCTGGGTTTCAAGCTTTCTTT.

This chain uses TRBV3-1 (or the pseudogene TRBV3-2) with TRBJ2-5, with D possibly being TRBD2 (5 bases). The CDR3 consists of 13 residues. Trimming shortened V by 4 bases and J by 2 bases, and 8 bases separated the two germline ends. Per germline, CDR1 LGHDT and CDR2 YNNKEL (reference sequence). CDR3 protein: CASSLRGQETQYF. In DNA form, the CDR3 reads TGTGCCAGCAGCCTCAGAGGGCAAGAGACCCAGTACTTC.

This clone was seen more than once but under ten times. V usage is TRBV5-1 and J usage is TRBJ1-1, with no clear D. V was cut by 0 bases and J by 0 bases, with 9 bases left in between. Germline-derived CDR1 and CDR2 are SGHRS and YFSETQ. This CDR3 is built from 15 residues. The CDR3 DNA follows: TGCGCCAGCAGCTTGGGAGCAGGTATGAACACTGAAGCTTTCTTT. It codes for CASSLGAGMNTEAFF.

This rearrangement joins TRBV6-4 to TRBJ1-6, with unresolved D. This CDR3 comprises 11 residues. Trimming left V 2 bases short and J 9 bases short, with 2 bases between. Germline V gives CDR1 MRHNA, CDR2 SNTAGT. In nucleotides, the CDR3 is TGTGCCAGCAGTGACCTTTCACCCCTCCACTTT. Its protein is CASSDLSPLHF.

This clone showed up just once. CDR3 nucleotide sequence: TGCAGCGCTATTACAGGGTTCGGAAACACCATATATTTT. It yields the protein CSAITGFGNTIYF. The chain has TRBV29-1 and TRBJ1-3; D possibly corresponds to TRBD1 (6 bases). The V gene lost 7 bases and the J gene lost 4 bases, with 14 bases spanning the gap. The CDR3 is 13 amino acids. Per germline, CDR1 SQVTM and CDR2 ANQGSEA.

This clone has only one observation. The V gene is TRBV7-9, the J gene TRBJ2-3; 11 positions agree with TRBD1. The CDR3 extends over 13 amino acids. V trimming: 8 bases; J trimming: 4 bases; junction bases outside the gene matches: 2. Germline CDR1 reads SEHNR; CDR2 reads FQNEAQ (reference sequence). CDR3 region: CASEGQGADTQYF. CDR3 sequence (DNA): TGTGCCAGCGAGGGACAGGGGGCAGATACGCAGTATTTT.

The chain joins TRBV9 to TRBJ2-2; D gene unclear. The CDR3 totals 14 residues. Germline CDR1 and CDR2: SGDLS and YYNGEE. V was trimmed by 1 base and J by 0 bases, leaving 4 bases between them. The CDR3 DNA follows: TGTGCCAGCAGCGTACTAGCGAACACCGGGGAGCTGTTTTTT. This codes for CASSVLANTGELFF. Combining the CDR3 with reference TRBV9 and TRBJ2-2 gives the whole variable domain DSGVTQTPKHLITATGQRVTLRCSPRSGDLSVYWYQQSLDQGLQFLIQYYNGEERAKGNILERFSAQQFPDLHSELNLSSLELGDSALYFCASSVLANTGELFFGEGSRLTVL.

This clone came up a few times. In nucleotides, the CDR3 is TGTGCCAGCAGTTTCGGGCAGGGACAGCTCCAAACTGAAGCTTTCTTT. Amino acids: CASSFGQGQLQTEAFF. This chain uses TRBV28 with TRBJ1-1; 7 bases line up with TRBD1. The trim removed 3 bases at V and 5 bases at J, leaving 12 bases unmatched. This CDR3 spans 16 amino acids. Germline CDR1 reads MDHEN; CDR2 reads SYDVKM.

The genes are TRBV5-4 and TRBJ1-1, with no clear D. V lost 1 base and J 1 base, leaving 8 bases between the germline ends. Germline V lookup: CDR1 SGHNT, CDR2 YYREEE (reference sequence). The CDR3 totals 14 residues. Here the CDR3 reads CASSLMGENTEAFF. In nucleotides, the CDR3 is TGTGCCAGCAGCTTGATGGGCGAGAACACTGAAGCTTTCTTT.

The chain couples TRBV12-5 to TRBJ2-2; 8 bases line up with TRBD1. Per the germline V gene, CDR1 is LGHNT and CDR2 is FRNRAP. V dropped 5 bases and J dropped 2; count of bases not matched to a gene: 4. This CDR3 has 15 amino acids. This CDR3 is CASGDRGPNTGELFF. The DNA of the CDR3 is TGTGCTAGTGGTGACAGGGGACCCAACACCGGGGAGCTGTTTTTT.